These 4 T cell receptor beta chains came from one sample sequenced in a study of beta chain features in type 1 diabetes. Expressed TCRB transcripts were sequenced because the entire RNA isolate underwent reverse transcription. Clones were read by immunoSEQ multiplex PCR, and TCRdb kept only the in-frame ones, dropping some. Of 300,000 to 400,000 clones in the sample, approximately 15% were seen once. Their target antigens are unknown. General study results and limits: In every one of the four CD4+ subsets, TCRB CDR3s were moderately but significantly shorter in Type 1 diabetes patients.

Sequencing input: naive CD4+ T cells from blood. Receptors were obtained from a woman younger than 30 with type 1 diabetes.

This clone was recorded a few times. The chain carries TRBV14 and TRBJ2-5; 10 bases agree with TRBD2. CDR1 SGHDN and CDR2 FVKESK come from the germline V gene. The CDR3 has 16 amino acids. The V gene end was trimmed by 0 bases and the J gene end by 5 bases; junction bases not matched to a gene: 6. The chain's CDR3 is CASSQDLAGVRETQYF. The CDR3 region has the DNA TGTGCCAGCAGCCAAGATCTAGCGGGAGTTAGGGAGACCCAGTACTTC.

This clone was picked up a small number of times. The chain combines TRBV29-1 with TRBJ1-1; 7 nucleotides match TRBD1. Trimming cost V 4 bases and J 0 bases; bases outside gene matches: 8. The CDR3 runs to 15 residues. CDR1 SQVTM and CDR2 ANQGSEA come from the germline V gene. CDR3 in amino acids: CSVGRTGRMNTEAFF. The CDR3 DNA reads TGCAGCGTTGGGAGGACAGGCCGAATGAACACTGAAGCTTTCTTT.

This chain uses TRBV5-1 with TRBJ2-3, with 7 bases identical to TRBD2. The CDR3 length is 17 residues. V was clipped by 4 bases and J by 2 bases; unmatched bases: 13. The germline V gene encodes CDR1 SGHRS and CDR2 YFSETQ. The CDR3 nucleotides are TGCGCCAGCAGCCGGCTCGGTCTAGCGGCCCTCACAGATACGCAGTATTTT. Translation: CASSRLGLAALTDTQYF.

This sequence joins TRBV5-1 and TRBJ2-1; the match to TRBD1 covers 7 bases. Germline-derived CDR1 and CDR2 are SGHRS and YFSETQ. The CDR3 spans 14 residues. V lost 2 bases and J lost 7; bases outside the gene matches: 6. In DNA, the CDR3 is TGCGCCAGCAGCTTATTAGGGGGCTCTAATGAGCAGTTCTTC. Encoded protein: CASSLLGGSNEQFF.